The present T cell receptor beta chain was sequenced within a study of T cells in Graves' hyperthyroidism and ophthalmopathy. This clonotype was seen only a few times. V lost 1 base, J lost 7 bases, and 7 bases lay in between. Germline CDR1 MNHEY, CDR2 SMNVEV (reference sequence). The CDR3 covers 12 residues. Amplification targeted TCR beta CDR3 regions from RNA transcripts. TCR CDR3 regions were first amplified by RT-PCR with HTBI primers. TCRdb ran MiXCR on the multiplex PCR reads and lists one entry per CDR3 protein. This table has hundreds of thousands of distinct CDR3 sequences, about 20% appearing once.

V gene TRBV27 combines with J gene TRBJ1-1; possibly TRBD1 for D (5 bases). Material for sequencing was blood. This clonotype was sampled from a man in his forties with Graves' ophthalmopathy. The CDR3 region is CASSLWQGEAFF. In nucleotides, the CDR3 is TGTGCCAGCAGTTTATGGCAGGGTGAAGCTTTCTTT.